This is a list of T cell receptor beta chains from one sample in a study of molecular identifiers for immune sequencing clone quantification. TCRdb re-called the PCR reads through MiXCR, storing one row per CDR3 protein. The sample yields about 640,000 distinct CDR3 sequences, about 20% seen once. What was sequenced was naive CD8+ T cells from blood, with Jurkat cell RNA spiked in. These receptors originate from a human donor in good health. Some libraries in this study had Jurkat cell RNA spiked in. Both conserved end residues are part of each CDR3. The order of the fields is clone size, V gene, D gene, J gene, CDR3 DNA, CDR3 protein. The D gene is left open where the match is weak. Where a row states a size, it is once, few, many or the class of an expanded clone; other rows omit it.

clone_size: many
v_call: TRBV29-1
d_call: -
j_call: TRBJ1-1
cdr3_nt: TGCAGCGTTGAAGGGTCAGGGGATTTTGACACTGAAGCTTTCTTT
cdr3_aa: CSVEGSGDFDTEAFF

clone_size: -
v_call: TRBV4-3
d_call: TRBD1
j_call: TRBJ2-2
cdr3_nt: TGCGCCAGCAGCCAAGACGGACAGGGGAACACCGGGGAGCTGTTTTTT
cdr3_aa: CASSQDGQGNTGELFF

clone_size: few
v_call: TRBV6-1
d_call: -
j_call: TRBJ2-2
cdr3_nt: TGTGCCAGCAGTGTTTTTAGAGGGGTCCCCGACACCGGGGAGCTGTTTTTT
cdr3_aa: CASSVFRGVPDTGELFF

clone_size: few
v_call: TRBV4-2
d_call: -
j_call: TRBJ2-1
cdr3_nt: TGTGCCAGCAGCCGGTTAGTAAGTTCCTACAATGAGCAGTTCTTC
cdr3_aa: CASSRLVSSYNEQFF

clone_size: many
v_call: TRBV4-1
d_call: TRBD2
j_call: TRBJ2-2
cdr3_nt: TGCGCCAGCAGCCAAGATCGTCGGGGGGGCATCGGCGGGGAGCTGTTTTTT
cdr3_aa: CASSQDRRGGIGGELFF

clone_size: few
v_call: TRBV3-1
d_call: -
j_call: TRBJ1-3
cdr3_nt: TGTGCCAGCAGCCGGGATCTCTCTGGAAACACCATATATTTT
cdr3_aa: CASSRDLSGNTIYF

clone_size: many
v_call: TRBV13
d_call: TRBD1
j_call: TRBJ1-1
cdr3_nt: TGTGCCAGCAGCTCAGGGACAGGGTATGTGAACACTGAAGCTTTCTTT
cdr3_aa: CASSSGTGYVNTEAFF

clone_size: many
v_call: TRBV7-2
d_call: -
j_call: TRBJ1-1
cdr3_nt: TGTGCCAGCAGCCCCTTTTTGCAGGAGAACACTGAAGCTTTCTTT
cdr3_aa: CASSPFLQENTEAFF

clone_size: many
v_call: TRBV12-3/TRBV12-4
d_call: TRBD1
j_call: TRBJ2-7
cdr3_nt: TGTGCCAGCAGTTTTCGTGGGACAGAGAGCGAGCAGTACTTC
cdr3_aa: CASSFRGTESEQYF

clone_size: -
v_call: TRBV27
d_call: -
j_call: TRBJ1-5
cdr3_nt: TGTGCCAGCAGTTCGCCCGGGTATAGCAATCAGCCCCAGCATTTT
cdr3_aa: CASSSPGYSNQPQHF

clone_size: many
v_call: TRBV20-1
d_call: -
j_call: TRBJ2-3
cdr3_nt: TGCAGTGCTAGAGTAAGACTGGCTTTTGATACGCAGTATTTT
cdr3_aa: CSARVRLAFDTQYF

clone_size: -
v_call: TRBV19
d_call: -
j_call: TRBJ2-5
cdr3_nt: TGTGCCAGTTCCTTTCGCGGCTCCTTCCAAGAGTCCCAGTACTTC
cdr3_aa: CASSFRGSFQESQYF

clone_size: few
v_call: TRBV12-3/TRBV12-4
d_call: TRBD1
j_call: TRBJ1-2
cdr3_nt: TGTGCCACCGACAGGGGGCCTCTTAACTATGGCTACACCTTC
cdr3_aa: CATDRGPLNYGYTF

clone_size: many
v_call: TRBV19
d_call: -
j_call: TRBJ2-7
cdr3_nt: TGTGCCAGTAGTACCGCCAGTTCCTACGAGCAGTACTTC
cdr3_aa: CASSTASSYEQYF